This T cell receptor beta chain was sequenced in a study of control samples from healthy donors and cancer patients. V dropped 2 bases and J dropped 7; count of bases not matched to a gene: 5. This CDR3 region has 14 residues. Germline CDR1 reads GTSNPN; CDR2 reads SVGIG (reference sequence). Some clones are missing from TCRdb's copy, which holds only in-frame ones; the method was immunoSEQ multiplex PCR. The sample has fewer than 250,000 clones; roughly nine tenths are singletons. This receptor was taken from a man aged 25 to 45 in good health. The sequenced material came from blood. V gene TRBV30 combines with J gene TRBJ1-4; TRBD1 matches 9 bases. In nucleotides, the CDR3 is TGTGCCTGGAGTCCCCCGGGACAGGGTGAAAAACTGTTTTTT. Translating it yields CAWSPPGQGEKLFF.